The 10 T cell receptor beta chains below were found in one sample sequenced in a study of blood T cell repertoires in COVID-19. The data were produced by immunoSEQ multiplex PCR, yet TCRdb's version contains in-frame clones alone and is incomplete. Of approximately 210,000 clones listed, about nine tenths are singletons. Sequencing was done on a sample of peripheral blood. All receptors derive from a woman aged 70-85 years with acute or convalescent COVID-19.

This rearrangement joins TRBV6-2 or TRBV6-3 to TRBJ2-7; TRBD1 matches at 7 bases. CDR1 MNHEY and CDR2 SVGEGT come from the germline V gene. The CDR3 spans 15 residues. V shed 2 bases and J 2 bases; nucleotides not matched to a gene: 6. The DNA for the CDR3 is TGTGCCAGCAGTTACCCGGGACAGTCAACCTACGAGCAGTACTTC. Protein sequence: CASSYPGQSTYEQYF.

The V call is TRBV3-1 (or the pseudogene TRBV3-2), the J call TRBJ2-7, with D possibly TRBD2 on 7 matching bases. The length of the CDR3 is 14 residues. V lost 6 bases, J lost 7 bases, and 19 bases lay in between. Germline V CDR1 and CDR2: LGHDT, YNNKEL (reference sequence). DNA of the CDR3: TGTGCCAGCAGTAAAAGGGGGGGTCCGGGTGAGCAGTACTTC. It translates to CASSKRGGPGEQYF.

The rearrangement uses TRBV25-1 and TRBJ1-3; perhaps TRBD1 as D (6 bases). The V and J ends lost 8 bases and 3 bases respectively, with 14 bases between them. CDR3 length: 14 amino acids. Per the germline V gene, CDR1 is MGHDK and CDR2 is SYGVNS. This CDR3 reads CASGAGGSGNTIYF. DNA for the CDR3: TGTGCCAGCGGTGCTGGGGGCAGTGGAAACACCATATATTTT. Full variable domain (outside the CDR3, taken from reference TRBV25-1 and TRBJ1-3): EADIYQTPRYLVIGTGKKITLECSQTMGHDKMYWYQQDPGMELHLIHYSYGVNSTEKGDLSSESTVSRIRTEHFPLTLESARPSHTSQYLCASGAGGSGNTIYFGEGSWLTVV.

There are a few counts of this clone. CDR3 sequence (DNA): TGTGCCAGCAGTTACCTGACAGGGAGAGTGAATTCACCCCTCCACTTT. Translating gives CASSYLTGRVNSPLHF. This sequence joins TRBV6-5 and TRBJ1-6, with 7 bases matching TRBD1. After removal of 2 bases from V and 7 bases from J, the junction contained 8 bases not matched to a gene. The germline gives CDR1 MNHEY, CDR2 SVGAGI. The CDR3 has 16 residues.

The chain employs TRBV19 and TRBJ2-5, with 10 bases lining up with TRBD1. The CDR3 loop spans 14 amino acids. Germline lookup yields CDR1 LNHDA and CDR2 SQIVND (reference sequence). The junction had 7 bases not matched to a gene; V was cut back by 7 bases and J by 5 bases. The CDR3 region is CASKRQGAAETQYF. The CDR3 DNA is TGTGCCAGTAAGAGACAGGGGGCGGCGGAGACCCAGTACTTC.

The chain combines TRBV19 with TRBJ1-5, with D perhaps matching TRBD1 (5 bases). The V and J ends lost 5 bases and 3 bases respectively, with 14 bases between them. Germline CDR1 reads LNHDA; CDR2 reads SQIVND (reference sequence). The CDR3 has 15 residues. The chain's CDR3 is CASSPPGLNNQPQHF. CDR3 DNA: TGTGCCAGTAGTCCCCCAGGGTTGAACAATCAGCCCCAGCATTTT. Using reference TRBV19 and TRBJ1-5 for the parts outside the CDR3, the full variable domain is DGGITQSPKYLFRKEGQNVTLSCEQNLNHDAMYWYRQDPGQGLRLIYYSQIVNDFQKGDIAEGYSVSREKKESFPLTVTSAQKNPTAFYLCASSPPGLNNQPQHFGDGTRLSIL.

The sample holds one count of this clone. The J gene is TRBJ2-5, the V gene TRBV3-1 (or the pseudogene TRBV3-2); no definite D call. Germline CDR1 reads LGHDT; CDR2 reads YNNKEL (reference sequence). Trimming stripped 1 base from V and 5 bases from J, with 5 bases between. The CDR3 spans 12 residues. In DNA, the CDR3 is TGTGCCAGCAGCCAAGTCCGGGAGACCCAGTACTTC. The encoded protein is CASSQVRETQYF.

The chain links TRBV6-5 to TRBJ1-6; D remains unclear. Germline values: CDR1 MNHEY, CDR2 SVGAGI. The CDR3 totals 14 residues. V was shortened by 6 bases and J by 10 bases, with 16 bases between the two germline ends. The CDR3 reads CASSLRMGESPLHF. As DNA, the CDR3 is TGTGCCAGCAGCCTCAGAATGGGAGAATCACCCCTCCACTTT.

The chain joins TRBV3-1 (or the pseudogene TRBV3-2) to TRBJ2-1, with TRBD2 identical over 10 bases. V gave up 1 base and J gave up 4 bases; unmatched junction bases: 1. This CDR3 is 15 amino acids long. Germline CDR1 and CDR2: LGHDT and YNNKEL (reference sequence). The CDR3 nucleotides are TGTGCCAGCAGCCAAGCTAGCGGGAGATACAATGAGCAGTTCTTC. Amino acids: CASSQASGRYNEQFF.

The V and J genes are TRBV3-1 (or the pseudogene TRBV3-2) and TRBJ2-3, with TRBD2 as a possible D gene (5 bases). V was trimmed by 1 base and J by 0 bases, leaving 17 bases between them. The CDR3 runs 18 residues. From germline, CDR1 is LGHDT and CDR2 YNNKEL (reference sequence). CDR3 nucleotide sequence: TGTGCCAGCAGCCAAGCCGATTGGACTTACGCTAGCACAGATACGCAGTATTTT. Translation gives CASSQADWTYASTDTQYF.